What follows is one TCR beta chain and its context. The sample is drawn from a study of blood T cell repertoires in COVID-19. Methods used by the authors: Amplification with reference gene primers provided the estimates of nucleated cell counts. Some clones are missing from TCRdb's copy, which holds only in-frame ones; the method was immunoSEQ multiplex PCR. The V and J calls and clone size were taken over from that table, and D and trimming were inferred from the DNA. The data contain some 99,000 clones, 81% of them seen just once; the ten biggest clones take up about 10%. The CDR3 totals 14 residues. Deletions cut 6 bases from V and 2 bases from J, with 11 bases between. The germline V gene encodes CDR1 MNHEY and CDR2 SVGEGT.

The source material was peripheral blood. The rearrangement uses TRBV6-2 or TRBV6-3 and TRBJ1-5, with a tentative D call TRBD1 (6 bases). The TCR comes from a woman older than 75 with acute or convalescent COVID-19. CDR3 in amino acids: CASSADRRNQPQHF. The CDR3 DNA reads as TGTGCCAGCAGCGCCGACAGGCGCAATCAGCCCCAGCATTTT.